This T cell receptor (beta chain) was profiled in a study of blood T cell repertoires in COVID-19. Study summary: The United States, Italy and Spain were the sources of the acute and convalescent COVID-19 samples. Nucleic acid was either cDNA or gDNA, and it came from T cells, B-cell-depleted T cells, or PBMCs.

Germline loops: CDR1 LNHDA, CDR2 SQIVND (reference sequence). Trimming stripped 6 bases from V and 5 bases from J, with 17 bases between. CDR3 length: 15 amino acids. Per the original data handling: From reference gene primer amplification, estimates of nucleated cell counts were derived. The repertoire was sequenced with immunoSEQ multiplex PCR; TCRdb's copy has only in-frame clones and lacks some. V and J calls and clone size are those listed in that table; D and trimming were worked out from the DNA. This repertoire shows thousands of clones, approximately 92% found once; its top ten account for 4% to 5.5%.

The chain recombines TRBV19 with TRBJ1-5; possibly TRBD1 for D (5 bases). The specimen was peripheral blood. The clonotype originates from an elderly man with active COVID-19. CDR3 sequence (DNA): TGTGCCAGTAGGACCGCCCTAGGGGTTTATCAGCCCCAGCATTTT. As protein: CASRTALGVYQPQHF.